The 28 T cell receptor beta chains below were found in one sample sequenced in a study of blood T cell repertoires in COVID-19. Profiled with immunoSEQ multiplex PCR; TCRdb holds only in-frame clones, not every one. There are about 100,000 clones in the sample; more than 75% occur only once, and around 6.9% lies in the top ten. The specimen was peripheral blood. These receptors came from a man aged 25 to 40 in a cohort sampled during active COVID-19.

V gene TRBV7-2 combines with J gene TRBJ2-1; no clear D. This CDR3 comprises 11 residues. CDR1 is SGHTA and CDR2 is FQGNSA in the germline V gene. The V gene lost 5 bases and the J gene lost 4 bases, with 3 bases spanning the gap. Written as DNA, the CDR3 is TGTGCCAGCAGCCCATACAATGAGCAGTTCTTC. Residues: CASSPYNEQFF.

This clone was seen only once. This CDR3 is CASSFIRGSGVGSPLHF. CDR3 sequence (DNA): TGTGCCAGCAGCTTTATAAGGGGGTCAGGGGTGGGTTCACCCCTCCACTTT. The chain recombines TRBV7-9 with TRBJ1-6; D might be TRBD1 (6 bases). With 3 bases removed from V and 9 bases from J, the gap between germline ends came to 21 bases. The CDR3 consists of 17 residues. CDR1 is SEHNR, CDR2 FQNEAQ, per germline (reference sequence). Supplemented by reference TRBV7-9 and TRBJ1-6, the full variable domain reads DTGVSQNPRHKITKRGQNVTFRCDPISEHNRLYWYRQTLGQGPEFLTYFQNEAQLEKSRLLSDRFSAERPKGSFSTLEIQRTEQGDSAMYLCASSFIRGSGVGSPLHFGNGTRLTVT.

The chain employs TRBV2 and TRBJ1-1, with D possibly being TRBD1 (6 bases). The CDR3 extends over 16 amino acids. Germline V gene lookup returns CDR1 SNHLY and CDR2 FYNNEI. Deletions cut 1 base from V and 5 bases from J, with 17 bases between. CDR3 region: CASSEGGRGPATEAFF. The CDR3 DNA reads TGTGCCAGCAGTGAAGGGGGCAGGGGCCCGGCGACTGAAGCTTTCTTT.

This chain joins TRBV5-5 and TRBJ2-2; perhaps TRBD1 as D (5 bases). Trimming removed 4 bases from V and 1 base from J, with 14 bases in between. The CDR3 is made up of 16 amino acids. Per the germline V gene, CDR1 is SGHKS and CDR2 is YYEKEE (reference sequence). The DNA of the CDR3 is TGTGCCAGCAGCCCCAGGGTGGGGCGGAACACCGGGGAGCTGTTTTTT. Its protein is CASSPRVGRNTGELFF.

The rearrangement uses TRBV6-5 and TRBJ1-4; D is perhaps TRBD1 (6 bases). This CDR3 contains 15 residues. V was clipped by 7 bases and J by 4 bases, with 16 bases between them. The V gene's germline CDR1 is MNHEY and CDR2 SVGAGI. The chain's CDR3 is CASTLHGQLNEKLFF. In DNA, the CDR3 is TGTGCCAGCACCCTACACGGACAGCTTAATGAAAAACTGTTTTTT.

The chain is built from TRBV5-8 and TRBJ2-3, with D perhaps TRBD1 (6 bases). Germline V lookup: CDR1 SGHTS, CDR2 YDEGEE. V lost 6 bases and J 2 bases, leaving 13 bases between the germline ends. The CDR3 is 14 residues long. The CDR3 loop reads CASTPGGNTDTQYF. The DNA for the CDR3 is TGTGCCAGCACCCCTGGGGGCAACACAGATACGCAGTATTTT.

The J gene is TRBJ1-5, the V gene TRBV12-3 or TRBV12-4; the D is unclear. Trimming shortened V by 8 bases and J by 2 bases, and 7 bases separated the two germline ends. This CDR3 spans 12 amino acids. CDR3 loop: CASRGGNQPQHF. The CDR3 bases are TGTGCCAGCCGGGGAGGCAATCAGCCCCAGCATTTT.

The V and J genes are TRBV10-3 and TRBJ2-6, with D tentatively TRBD1 (5 bases). V was cut by 6 bases and J by 6 bases, with 12 bases left in between. The CDR3 contains 14 residues. The V gene's germline CDR1 is ENHRY and CDR2 SYGVKD. The CDR3 loop reads CAISPQGKANVLTF. The CDR3 coding sequence is TGTGCCATCAGCCCCCAGGGTAAGGCCAACGTCCTGACTTTC.

The V and J genes are TRBV2 and TRBJ2-7; perhaps TRBD1 as D (5 bases). The germline gives CDR1 SNHLY, CDR2 FYNNEI. The V end lost 4 bases, the J end lost 0 bases, and 13 bases lay between the germline ends. The CDR3 sequence is 15 residues long. The DNA of the CDR3 is TGTGCCAGCAGTGGTACAGGTTCCAGCTCCTACGAGCAGTACTTC. Its translation is CASSGTGSSSYEQYF.

The chain combines TRBV7-2 with TRBJ2-1; 12 nucleotides agree with TRBD2. The CDR3 extends over 17 amino acids. V lost 4 bases to trimming and J lost 0 bases; unmatched junction nucleotides: 4. Looked up from germline, CDR1 is SGHTA and CDR2 is FQGNSA. DNA for the CDR3: TGTGCCAGCAGCTCTCTAGCGGGGGGGAGCTCCTACAATGAGCAGTTCTTC. Translating gives CASSSLAGGSSYNEQFF.

The chain combines TRBV7-2 with TRBJ2-3; 7 positions match TRBD2. V shed 4 bases, J shed 8 bases, and the junction held 6 bases outside the gene matches. The CDR3 contains 13 residues. Germline values: CDR1 SGHTA, CDR2 FQGNSA. CDR3 sequence (DNA): TGTGCCAGCAGCTCGGGTACGGGGGGTACGCAGTATTTT. This translates into CASSSGTGGTQYF.

The chain joins TRBV7-8 to TRBJ2-1; 10 nucleotides agree with TRBD2. Trimming removed 0 bases from V and 6 bases from J; junction bases left unmatched: 8. There are 17 residues in the CDR3. Germline CDR1 is SGHVS and CDR2 is FQNEAQ. The CDR3 DNA is TGTGCCAGCAGCTTAGCCGGTCTAGCGGGGGTTCCCAATGAGCAGTTCTTC. Translating gives CASSLAGLAGVPNEQFF.

The gene calls are TRBV7-9 and TRBJ2-1; possible D gene TRBD1, 6 bases. Germline values: CDR1 SEHNR, CDR2 FQNEAQ (reference sequence). CDR3 size: 12 residues. Trimming left V 8 bases short and J 9 bases short, with 14 bases between. The CDR3 DNA reads as TGTGCCAGCGGCAAAACAGGGAGTGAGCAGTTCTTC. Protein: CASGKTGSEQFF.

The table lists this clone with a count of one. The rearrangement joins TRBV18 to TRBJ1-3; D might be TRBD1 (6 bases). Germline lookup yields CDR1 KGHSH and CDR2 LQKENI. CDR3 length: 14 amino acids. The germline V and J ends were trimmed by 2 bases and 4 bases, with 9 bases remaining between them. The DNA for the CDR3 is TGTGCCAGCTCACCATCAGGACAGGGAAACACCATATATTTT. It yields the protein CASSPSGQGNTIYF.

The genes are TRBV7-9 and TRBJ1-5; TRBD1 agrees at 10 bases. The germline gives CDR1 SEHNR, CDR2 FQNEAQ (reference sequence). The ends lost 10 bases at V and 9 bases at J; junction bases unmatched: 9. The CDR3 length is 13 residues. The CDR3 DNA sequence: TGTGCCACTTCCGGGACAGGGGCCGCGCCCCAGCATTTT. Encoded protein: CATSGTGAAPQHF.

The rearrangement links TRBV12-3 or TRBV12-4 to TRBJ2-7; the match to TRBD1 covers 10 bases. The CDR3 sequence is 13 residues long. Germline trimming cut 6 bases from V and 7 bases from J; bases unmatched to any gene: 6. The CDR3 sequence: CASRRTGGEEQYF. The CDR3 coding sequence is TGTGCCAGCAGAAGGACAGGGGGAGAGGAGCAGTACTTC.

This chain links TRBV5-8 with TRBJ1-3, with 9 bases identical to TRBD1. The length of the CDR3 is 16 residues. The ends lost 4 bases at V and 3 bases at J; junction bases unmatched: 8. From germline, CDR1 is SGHTS and CDR2 YDEGEE. CDR3 loop: CASSVANRGHGNTIYF. DNA of the CDR3: TGTGCCAGCAGCGTCGCTAACAGGGGGCATGGAAACACCATATATTTT. The full variable domain, with the rest looked up from reference TRBV5-8 and TRBJ1-3, is EAGVTQSPTHLIKTRGQQATLRCSPISGHTSVYWYQQALGLGLQFLLWYDEGEERNRGNFPPRFSGRQFPNYSSELNVNALELEDSALYLCASSVANRGHGNTIYFGEGSWLTVV.

The rearrangement links TRBV11-2 to TRBJ1-2, with D unresolved. The CDR3 has 14 amino acids. Germline lookup yields CDR1 SGHAT and CDR2 FQNNGV. V lost 1 base to trimming and J lost 4 bases, with 10 bases between them. The CDR3 is CASSLVRRGYGYTF. The CDR3 DNA is TGTGCCAGCAGCTTAGTGCGTAGAGGCTATGGCTACACCTTC.

J is TRBJ2-1 and V is TRBV27; 7 bases align to TRBD2. The ends lost 6 bases at V and 6 bases at J; junction bases unmatched: 5. Germline V gene lookup returns CDR1 MNHEY and CDR2 SMNVEV (reference sequence). This CDR3 is built from 13 residues. CDR3 sequence: CASRTSLGNEQFF. The CDR3 region has the DNA TGTGCCAGCAGGACTAGCCTAGGCAATGAGCAGTTCTTC.

This clone was seen just once. As DNA, the CDR3 is TGTGCCAGCAGCTTACCTAGCGGGACCACAGATACGCAGTATTTT. Translating gives CASSLPSGTTDTQYF. The rearrangement links TRBV5-6 to TRBJ2-3, with TRBD2 identical over 9 bases. The ends lost 2 bases at V and 2 bases at J; junction bases unmatched: 3. Germline V CDR1 and CDR2: SGHDT, YYEEEE. The CDR3 extends over 15 amino acids.

The chain has TRBV7-3 and TRBJ2-5; 11 nucleotides agree with TRBD1. Looked up from germline, CDR1 is SGHTA and CDR2 is FQGTGA. This CDR3 contains 16 residues. With V trimmed by 0 bases and J by 4 bases, 4 bases remained unmatched. The CDR3: CASSLTSGQGAETQYF. The CDR3 region has the DNA TGTGCCAGCAGCTTAACGTCTGGACAGGGGGCAGAGACCCAGTACTTC.

The gene calls are TRBV4-3 and TRBJ2-5; D call uncertain. CDR3 size: 13 residues. Trimming removed 0 bases at V and 5 bases at J, with 7 bases between. Looked up from germline, CDR1 is LGHNA and CDR2 is YSLEER. CDR3: CASSQELRETQYF. As DNA, the CDR3 is TGCGCCAGCAGCCAAGAGTTGAGGGAGACCCAGTACTTC.

The genes are TRBV5-8 and TRBJ2-7; possible D gene TRBD2, 5 bases. The V end lost 1 base, the J end lost 3 bases, and 14 bases lay between the germline ends. CDR1 is SGHTS, CDR2 YDEGEE, per germline. The CDR3 contains 15 residues. Here the CDR3 DNA reads TGTGCCAGCAGCTTGTCCCGGGGAGCGGTCTACGAGCAGTACTTC. Its protein product is CASSLSRGAVYEQYF. Complete variable domain (other parts from reference TRBV5-8 and TRBJ2-7): EAGVTQSPTHLIKTRGQQATLRCSPISGHTSVYWYQQALGLGLQFLLWYDEGEERNRGNFPPRFSGRQFPNYSSELNVNALELEDSALYLCASSLSRGAVYEQYFGPGTRLTVT.

Details on this clone: An end of the junction does not agree with germline; a read error may underlie this. The V gene is TRBV6-5, the J gene TRBJ2-7; the D gene is possibly TRBD2 (5 bases). Germline loops: CDR1 MNHEY, CDR2 SVGAGI. This CDR3 is 13 amino acids long. The CDR3 coding sequence is TGTGCCAGCAGTTCGCCGGGCGCCTCCCTAGCCCACTTC. Translating gives CASSSPGASLAHF.

The J gene is TRBJ2-3, the V gene TRBV6-1, with TRBD1 matching 7 bases. The germline V gene has CDR1 MNHNS and CDR2 SASEGT. V shed 4 bases, J shed 0 bases, and the junction held 7 bases outside the gene matches. The CDR3 has 16 residues. Here the CDR3 DNA reads TGTGCCAGCAGTGCGTCAAGGGGGCTCAGCACAGATACGCAGTATTTT. This translates into CASSASRGLSTDTQYF.

This clone was observed a handful of times. The chain carries TRBV4-3 and TRBJ1-1; unclear D gene. The germline V gene has CDR1 LGHNA and CDR2 YSLEER. Deletions cut 0 bases from V and 2 bases from J, with 7 bases between. The CDR3 is made up of 14 amino acids. CDR3 residues: CASSQDAGNTEAFF. The CDR3 DNA is TGCGCCAGCAGCCAAGATGCGGGCAACACTGAAGCTTTCTTT.

The chain's CDR3 is CASSPSSGRVTEAFF. In nucleotides, the CDR3 is TGTGCCAGTAGCCCATCCTCGGGTCGAGTCACTGAAGCTTTCTTT. V gene TRBV19 combines with J gene TRBJ1-1; no definite D call. V dropped 6 bases and J dropped 4 bases, with 18 bases sitting between them. The germline gives CDR1 LNHDA, CDR2 SQIVND (reference sequence). The CDR3 extends over 15 amino acids.

The V and J genes are TRBV12-3 or TRBV12-4 and TRBJ1-1; D uncertain. The ends were cut back, 2 bases at V and 2 bases at J, with 6 bases in the middle. The CDR3 is 13 residues long. The CDR3 reads CASSLSSNTEAFF. The CDR3, as DNA: TGTGCCAGCAGTTTATCGAGTAACACTGAAGCTTTCTTT.